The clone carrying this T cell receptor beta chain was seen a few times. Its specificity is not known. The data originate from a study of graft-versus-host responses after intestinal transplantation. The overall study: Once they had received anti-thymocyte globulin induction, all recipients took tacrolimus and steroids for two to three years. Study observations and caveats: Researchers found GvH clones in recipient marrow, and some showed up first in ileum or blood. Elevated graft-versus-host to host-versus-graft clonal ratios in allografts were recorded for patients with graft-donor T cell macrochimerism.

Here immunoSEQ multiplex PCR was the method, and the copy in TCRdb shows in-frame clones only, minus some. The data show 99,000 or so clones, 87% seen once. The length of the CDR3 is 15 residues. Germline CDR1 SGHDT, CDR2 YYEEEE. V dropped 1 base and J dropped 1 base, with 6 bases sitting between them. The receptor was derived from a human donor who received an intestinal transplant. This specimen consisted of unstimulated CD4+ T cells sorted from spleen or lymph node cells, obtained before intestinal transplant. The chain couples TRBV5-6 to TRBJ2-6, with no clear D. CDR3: CASSLLRSGANVLTF. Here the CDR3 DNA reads TGTGCCAGCAGCTTGTTGAGATCTGGGGCCAACGTCCTGACTTTC.